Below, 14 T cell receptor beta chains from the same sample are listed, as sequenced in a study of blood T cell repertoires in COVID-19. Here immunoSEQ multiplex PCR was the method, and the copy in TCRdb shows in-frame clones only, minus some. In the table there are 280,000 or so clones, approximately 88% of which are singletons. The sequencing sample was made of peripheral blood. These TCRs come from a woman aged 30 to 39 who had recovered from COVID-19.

Here the CDR3 reads CATSDSREYNSPLHF. The CDR3 nucleotides read TGTGCCACCAGTGACTCCCGGGAGTATAATTCACCCCTCCACTTT. The V call is TRBV24-1, the J call TRBJ1-6; D is unresolved. Trimming cost V 4 bases and J 4 bases, with 10 bases left between them. In germline, CDR1 is KGHDR, CDR2 SFDVKD. The CDR3 covers 15 residues.

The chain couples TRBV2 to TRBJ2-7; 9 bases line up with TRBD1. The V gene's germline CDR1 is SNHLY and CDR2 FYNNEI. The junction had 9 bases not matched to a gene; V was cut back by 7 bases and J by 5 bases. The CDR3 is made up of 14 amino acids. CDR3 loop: CASTLGQGINEQYF. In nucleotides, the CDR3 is TGTGCCAGCACCTTAGGACAGGGGATCAACGAGCAGTACTTC. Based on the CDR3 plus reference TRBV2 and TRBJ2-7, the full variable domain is EPEVTQTPSHQVTQMGQEVILRCVPISNHLYFYWYRQILGQKVEFLVSFYNNEISEKSEIFDDQFSVERPDGSNFTLKIRSTKLEDSAMYFCASTLGQGINEQYFGPGTRLTVT.

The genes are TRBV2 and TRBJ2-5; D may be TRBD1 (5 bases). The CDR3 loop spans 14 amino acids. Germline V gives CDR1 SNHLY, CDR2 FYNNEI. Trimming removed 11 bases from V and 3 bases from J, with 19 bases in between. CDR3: CAGHMAGSEETQYF. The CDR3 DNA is TGTGCCGGCCATATGGCAGGGTCTGAAGAGACCCAGTACTTC.

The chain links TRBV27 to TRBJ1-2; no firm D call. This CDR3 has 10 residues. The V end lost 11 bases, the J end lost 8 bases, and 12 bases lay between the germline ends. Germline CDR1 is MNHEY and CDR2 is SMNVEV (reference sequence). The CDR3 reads CAAYSGGYTF. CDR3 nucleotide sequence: TGTGCCGCTTACAGTGGGGGCTACACCTTC.

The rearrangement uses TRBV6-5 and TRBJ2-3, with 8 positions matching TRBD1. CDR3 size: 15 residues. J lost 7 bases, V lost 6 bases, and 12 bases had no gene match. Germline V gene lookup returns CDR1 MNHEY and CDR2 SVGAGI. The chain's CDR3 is CASRETGVRVNTQYF. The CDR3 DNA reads TGTGCCAGCAGGGAGACAGGGGTAAGGGTAAATACGCAGTATTTT.

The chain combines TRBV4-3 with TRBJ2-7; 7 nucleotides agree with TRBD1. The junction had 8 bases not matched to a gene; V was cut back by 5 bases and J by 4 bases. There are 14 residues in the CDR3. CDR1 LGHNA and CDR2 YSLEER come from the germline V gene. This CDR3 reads CASSAGQAGYEQYF. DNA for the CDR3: TGCGCCAGCAGCGCCGGACAGGCAGGGTACGAGCAGTACTTC.

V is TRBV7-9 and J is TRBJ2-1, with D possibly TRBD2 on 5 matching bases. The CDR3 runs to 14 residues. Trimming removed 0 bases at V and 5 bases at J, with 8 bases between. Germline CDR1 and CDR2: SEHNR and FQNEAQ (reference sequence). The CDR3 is CASSLAGANNEQFF. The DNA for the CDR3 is TGTGCCAGCAGCTTAGCGGGAGCTAACAATGAGCAGTTCTTC.

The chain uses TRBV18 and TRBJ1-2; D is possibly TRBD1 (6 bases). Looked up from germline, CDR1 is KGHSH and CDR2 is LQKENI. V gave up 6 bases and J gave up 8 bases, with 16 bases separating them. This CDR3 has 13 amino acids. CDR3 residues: CASSLEQGRGYTF. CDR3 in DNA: TGTGCCAGCTCCCTTGAACAGGGACGGGGCTACACCTTC.

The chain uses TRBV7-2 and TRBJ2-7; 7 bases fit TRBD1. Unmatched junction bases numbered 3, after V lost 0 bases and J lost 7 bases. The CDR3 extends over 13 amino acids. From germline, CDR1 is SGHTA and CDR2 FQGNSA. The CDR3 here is CASSLAGGWEQYF. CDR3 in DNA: TGTGCCAGCAGCTTAGCAGGGGGCTGGGAGCAGTACTTC.

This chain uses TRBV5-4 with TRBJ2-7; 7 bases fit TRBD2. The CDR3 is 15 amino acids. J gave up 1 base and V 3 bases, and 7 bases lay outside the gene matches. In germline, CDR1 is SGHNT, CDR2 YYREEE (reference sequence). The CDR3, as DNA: TGTGCCAGCAGCTCCGGGACTACCTCATCCTACGAGCAGTACTTC. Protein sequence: CASSSGTTSSYEQYF.

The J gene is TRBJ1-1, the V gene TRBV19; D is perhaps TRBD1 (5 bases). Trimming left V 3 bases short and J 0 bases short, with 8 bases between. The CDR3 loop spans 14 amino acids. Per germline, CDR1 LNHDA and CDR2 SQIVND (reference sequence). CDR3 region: CASSMGGVNTEAFF. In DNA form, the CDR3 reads TGTGCCAGTAGTATGGGGGGGGTGAACACTGAAGCTTTCTTT. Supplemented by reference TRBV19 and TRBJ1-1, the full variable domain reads DGGITQSPKYLFRKEGQNVTLSCEQNLNHDAMYWYRQDPGQGLRLIYYSQIVNDFQKGDIAEGYSVSREKKESFPLTVTSAQKNPTAFYLCASSMGGVNTEAFFGQGTRLTVV.

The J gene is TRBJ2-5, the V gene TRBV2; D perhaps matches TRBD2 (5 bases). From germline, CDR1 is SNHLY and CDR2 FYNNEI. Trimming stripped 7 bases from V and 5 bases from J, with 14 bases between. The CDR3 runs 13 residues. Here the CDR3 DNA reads TGTGCCAGCACGGGTCAGCCGGGGGAGACCCAGTACTTC. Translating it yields CASTGQPGETQYF.

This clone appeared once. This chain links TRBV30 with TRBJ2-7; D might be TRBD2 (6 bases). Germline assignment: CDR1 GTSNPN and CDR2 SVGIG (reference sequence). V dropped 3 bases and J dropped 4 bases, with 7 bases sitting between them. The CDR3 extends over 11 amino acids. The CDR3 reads CAWSGGYEQYF. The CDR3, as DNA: TGTGCCTGGAGCGGGGGTTACGAGCAGTACTTC.

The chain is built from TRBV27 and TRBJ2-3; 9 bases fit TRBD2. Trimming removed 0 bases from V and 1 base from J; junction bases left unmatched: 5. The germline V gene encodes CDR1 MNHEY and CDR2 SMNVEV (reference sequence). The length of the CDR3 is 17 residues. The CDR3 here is CASSLSPPSGGTDTQYF. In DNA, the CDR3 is TGTGCCAGCAGTTTATCACCCCCTAGCGGGGGCACAGATACGCAGTATTTT.